The sequence of this T cell receptor (beta chain) was determined in a study of T cell responses to AZD1222 COVID-19 vaccine. Study-level points and caveats: Seropositive status at baseline applied to only 6 or 7 AZD1222 recipients. After the peak T cell response, and only then, were repertoires sampled. Donors in the cohort were predominantly white British and more often female, and clonal diversity was possibly underestimated. The study found vaccine-associated CD4 TCRs spanning spike, dominant at 160-218 and 743-854.

With V trimmed by 1 base and J by 5 bases, 7 bases remained unmatched. CDR1 is SGHTA, CDR2 FQGNSA, per germline. The CDR3 has 15 residues. Concerning this clone itself: Its target is not known.

The data were produced by immunoSEQ multiplex PCR, yet TCRdb's version contains in-frame clones alone and is incomplete. The table includes about 79,000 clones, approximately 90% detected once. Sample: peripheral blood, taken on day 0 of MenACWY control vaccination. The chain recombines TRBV7-2 with TRBJ2-7; TRBD1 matches 8 bases. The sequence derives from an adult in good health. The CDR3 DNA is TGTGCCAGCAGCTTAGTCGACAGGGGACTCCACGAGCAGTACTTC. It translates to CASSLVDRGLHEQYF.